This TCR beta chain was identified during a study of cytomegalovirus exposure and HLA in healthy donors. The study, taken as a whole, reports: A later analysis appeared to link common viral pathogens to several of the most significant clusters. Later analysis found that TCR beta chains associated with HLA were more clonally expanded than other, equally common chains. A later analysis reportedly found fewer N-insertions in an Asian-associated ancestry cluster than the approximately 700-donor mean. The later analysis indicated that the majority of CMV-associated TCR beta chains appeared HLA-restricted.

Primers: 60 Vbeta forward and 13 Jbeta reverse. Clones were read by immunoSEQ multiplex PCR, and TCRdb kept only the in-frame ones, dropping some. The table records about 86,000 clones, 78% of them present only once. On this clone: Its target is unknown.

The CDR3 runs 12 residues. V lost 5 bases and J lost 7, with 11 bases in between. Per the germline V gene, CDR1 is MNHEY and CDR2 is SMNVEV (reference sequence). This chain joins TRBV27 and TRBJ1-1; D not resolved. Material for sequencing was PBMCs. This TCR was sampled from a male donor in good health and CMV-seropositive. CDR3 nucleotide sequence: TGTGCCAGCAGTCCCCCAATCAGTGAAGCTTTCTTT. Translation: CASSPPISEAFF.